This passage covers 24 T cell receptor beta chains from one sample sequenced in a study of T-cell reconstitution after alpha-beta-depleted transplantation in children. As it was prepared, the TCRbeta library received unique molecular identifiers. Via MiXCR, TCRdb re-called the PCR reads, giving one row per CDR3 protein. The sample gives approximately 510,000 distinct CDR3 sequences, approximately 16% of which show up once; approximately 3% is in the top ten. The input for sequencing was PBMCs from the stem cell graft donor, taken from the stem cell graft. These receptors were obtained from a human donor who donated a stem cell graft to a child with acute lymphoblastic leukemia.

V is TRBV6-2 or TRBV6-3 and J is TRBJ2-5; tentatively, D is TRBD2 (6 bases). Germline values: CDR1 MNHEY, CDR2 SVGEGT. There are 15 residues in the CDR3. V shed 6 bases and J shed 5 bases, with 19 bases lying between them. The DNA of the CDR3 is TGTGCCAGCAGCGCCGGAGGGTCGCCTCCTGAGACCCAGTACTTC. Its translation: CASSAGGSPPETQYF.

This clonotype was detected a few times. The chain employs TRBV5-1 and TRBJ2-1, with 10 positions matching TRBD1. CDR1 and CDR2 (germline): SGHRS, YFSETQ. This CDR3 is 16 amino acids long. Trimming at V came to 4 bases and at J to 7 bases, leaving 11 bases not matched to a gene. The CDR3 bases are TGCGCCAGCAGCCCGGGGGGACAGGGGCACTGGAATGAGCAGTTCTTC. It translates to CASSPGGQGHWNEQFF. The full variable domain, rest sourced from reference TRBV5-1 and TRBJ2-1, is KAGVTQTPRYLIKTRGQQVTLSCSPISGHRSVSWYQQTPGQGLQFLFEYFSETQRNKGNFPGRFSGRQFSNSRSEMNVSTLELGDSALYLCASSPGGQGHWNEQFFGPGTRLTVL.

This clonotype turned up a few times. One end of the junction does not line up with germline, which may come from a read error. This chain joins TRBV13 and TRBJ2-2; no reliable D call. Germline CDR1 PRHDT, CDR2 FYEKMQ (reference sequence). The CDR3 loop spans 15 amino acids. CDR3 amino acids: CASSLGLGNSGELFF. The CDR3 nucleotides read TGTGCCAGCAGCTTAGGGCTGGGGAACTCCGGGGAGCTGTTTTTT.

CDR3 bases: TGTGCCAGCAGTTGGGGACCCCGCTCCTACGAGCAGTACTTC. Its protein product is CASSWGPRSYEQYF. The gene calls are TRBV12-3 or TRBV12-4 and TRBJ2-7; D could derive from TRBD1 or TRBD2 (5 bases each). CDR3 length equals 14 residues. Trimming pared 4 bases from V and 0 bases from J, leaving 10 bases between.

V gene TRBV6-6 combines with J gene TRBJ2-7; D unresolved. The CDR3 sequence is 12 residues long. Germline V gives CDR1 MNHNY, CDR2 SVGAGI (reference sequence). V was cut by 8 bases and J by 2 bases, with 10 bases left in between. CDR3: CASASWPYEQYF. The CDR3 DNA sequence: TGTGCCAGCGCAAGCTGGCCCTACGAGCAGTACTTC.

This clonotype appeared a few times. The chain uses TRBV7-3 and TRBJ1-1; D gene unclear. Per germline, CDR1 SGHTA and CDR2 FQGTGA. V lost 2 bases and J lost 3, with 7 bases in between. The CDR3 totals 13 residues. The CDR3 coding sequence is TGTGCCAGCAGCTTATCCGAGGACACTGAAGCTTTCTTT. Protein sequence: CASSLSEDTEAFF.

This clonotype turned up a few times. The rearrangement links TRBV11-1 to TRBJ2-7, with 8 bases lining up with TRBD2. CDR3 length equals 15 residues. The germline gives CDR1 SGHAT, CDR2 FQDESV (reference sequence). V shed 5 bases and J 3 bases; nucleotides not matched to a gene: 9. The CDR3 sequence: CASSIRTSPFYEQYF. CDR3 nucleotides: TGTGCCAGCAGCATAAGGACTAGCCCTTTCTACGAGCAGTACTTC.

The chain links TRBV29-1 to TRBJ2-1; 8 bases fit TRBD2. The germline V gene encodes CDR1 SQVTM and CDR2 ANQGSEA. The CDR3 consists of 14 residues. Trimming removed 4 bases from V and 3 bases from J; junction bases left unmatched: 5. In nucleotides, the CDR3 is TGCAGCGTTGTACGGGGGGGCGTCTACAATGAGCAGTTCTTC. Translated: CSVVRGGVYNEQFF.

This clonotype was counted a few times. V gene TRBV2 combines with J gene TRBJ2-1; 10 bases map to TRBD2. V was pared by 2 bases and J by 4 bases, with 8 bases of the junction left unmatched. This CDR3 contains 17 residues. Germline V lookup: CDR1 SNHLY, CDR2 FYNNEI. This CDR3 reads CASSERGLAGAYNEQFF. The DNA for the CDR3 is TGTGCCAGCAGTGAACGTGGGCTAGCGGGAGCTTACAATGAGCAGTTCTTC.

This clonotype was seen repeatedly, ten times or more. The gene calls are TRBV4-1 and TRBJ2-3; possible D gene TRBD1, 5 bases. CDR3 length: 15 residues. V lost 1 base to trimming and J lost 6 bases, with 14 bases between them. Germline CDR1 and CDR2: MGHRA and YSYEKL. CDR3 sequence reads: CASSQANMGQDTQYF. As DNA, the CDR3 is TGCGCCAGCAGCCAAGCGAATATGGGGCAGGATACGCAGTATTTT.

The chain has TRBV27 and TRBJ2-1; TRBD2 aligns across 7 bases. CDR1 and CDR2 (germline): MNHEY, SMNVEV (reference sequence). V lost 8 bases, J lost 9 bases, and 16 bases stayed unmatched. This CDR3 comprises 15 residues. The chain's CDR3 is CASWGVGWEGPEQFF. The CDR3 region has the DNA TGTGCCAGCTGGGGGGTAGGGTGGGAGGGCCCTGAGCAGTTCTTC.

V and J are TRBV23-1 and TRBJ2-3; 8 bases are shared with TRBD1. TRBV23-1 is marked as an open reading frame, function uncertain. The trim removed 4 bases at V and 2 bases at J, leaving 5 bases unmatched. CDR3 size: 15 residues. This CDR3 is CASSPGQGHTDTQYF. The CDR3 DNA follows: TGCGCCAGCAGTCCCGGACAGGGTCACACAGATACGCAGTATTTT.

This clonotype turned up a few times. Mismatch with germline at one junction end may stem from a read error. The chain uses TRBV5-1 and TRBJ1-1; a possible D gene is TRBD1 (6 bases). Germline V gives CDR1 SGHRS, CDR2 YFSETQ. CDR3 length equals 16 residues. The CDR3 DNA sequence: TGCGCAAGCAAGGGGGGGGCCAACACTCACAACACTGAAGCTTTCTTT. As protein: CASKGGANTHNTEAFF.

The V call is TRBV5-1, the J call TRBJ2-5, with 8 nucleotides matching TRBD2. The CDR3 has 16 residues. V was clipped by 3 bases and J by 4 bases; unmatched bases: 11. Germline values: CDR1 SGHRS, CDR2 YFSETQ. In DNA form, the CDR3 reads TGCGCCAGCAGCTCGGGTCCAGCGGGAGCTGGAGAGACCCAGTACTTC. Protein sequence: CASSSGPAGAGETQYF.

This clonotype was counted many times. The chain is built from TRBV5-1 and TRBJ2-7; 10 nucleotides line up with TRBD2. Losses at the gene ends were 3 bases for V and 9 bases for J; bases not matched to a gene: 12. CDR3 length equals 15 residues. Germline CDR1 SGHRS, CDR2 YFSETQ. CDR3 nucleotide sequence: TGCGCCAGCAGCTCGGGACTAGCGCGCTACGCGGGGCAGTACTTC. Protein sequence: CASSSGLARYAGQYF.

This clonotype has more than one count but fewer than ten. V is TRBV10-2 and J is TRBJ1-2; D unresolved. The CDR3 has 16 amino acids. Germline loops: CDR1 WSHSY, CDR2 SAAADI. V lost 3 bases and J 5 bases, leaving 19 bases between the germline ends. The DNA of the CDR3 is TGCGCCAGCAGTGATCGCGGGGAGGGAAAACCTTATGGCTACACCTTC. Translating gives CASSDRGEGKPYGYTF.

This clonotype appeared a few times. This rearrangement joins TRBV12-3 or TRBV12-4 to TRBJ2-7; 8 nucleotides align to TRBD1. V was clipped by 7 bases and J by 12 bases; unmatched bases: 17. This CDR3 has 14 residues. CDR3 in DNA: TGTGCCAGCATTGAGACAGGGGTCTCCCGGGGGCTGTACTTC. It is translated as CASIETGVSRGLYF.

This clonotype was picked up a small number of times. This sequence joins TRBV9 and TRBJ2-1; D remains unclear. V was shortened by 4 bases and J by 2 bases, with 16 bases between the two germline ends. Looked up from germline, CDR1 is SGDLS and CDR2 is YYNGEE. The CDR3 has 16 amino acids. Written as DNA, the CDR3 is TGTGCCAGCAGCCCTGCCCAAGGGCCTGCCTACAATGAGCAGTTCTTC. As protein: CASSPAQGPAYNEQFF.

CDR3 loop: CATRETGSLTGELFF. In nucleotides, the CDR3 is TGTGCCACCAGAGAGACAGGGAGTCTGACCGGGGAGCTGTTTTTT. The chain couples TRBV24-1 to TRBJ2-2; 7 positions agree with TRBD1. Unmatched junction bases numbered 9, after V lost 7 bases and J lost 5 bases. Germline-derived CDR1 and CDR2 are KGHDR and SFDVKD. The CDR3 has 15 amino acids.

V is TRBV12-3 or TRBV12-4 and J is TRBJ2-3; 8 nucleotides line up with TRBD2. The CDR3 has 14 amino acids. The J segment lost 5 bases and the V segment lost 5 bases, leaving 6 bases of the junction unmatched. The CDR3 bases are TGTGCCAGCAGTCGAGCGGGAGTGGGAGATACGCAGTATTTT. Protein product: CASSRAGVGDTQYF.

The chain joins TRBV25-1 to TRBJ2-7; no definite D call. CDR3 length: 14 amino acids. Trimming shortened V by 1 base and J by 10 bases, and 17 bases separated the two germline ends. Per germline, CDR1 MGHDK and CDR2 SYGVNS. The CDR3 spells CASSEFRYQAQQYF. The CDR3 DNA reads TGTGCCAGCAGTGAATTCCGTTACCAGGCCCAACAGTACTTC.

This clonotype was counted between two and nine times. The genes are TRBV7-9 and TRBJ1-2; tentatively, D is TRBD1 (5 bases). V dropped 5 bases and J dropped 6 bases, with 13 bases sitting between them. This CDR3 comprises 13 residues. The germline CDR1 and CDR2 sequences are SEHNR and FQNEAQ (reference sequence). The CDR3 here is CASSTQGFHGYTF. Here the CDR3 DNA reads TGTGCCAGCAGCACGCAGGGTTTCCATGGCTACACCTTC.

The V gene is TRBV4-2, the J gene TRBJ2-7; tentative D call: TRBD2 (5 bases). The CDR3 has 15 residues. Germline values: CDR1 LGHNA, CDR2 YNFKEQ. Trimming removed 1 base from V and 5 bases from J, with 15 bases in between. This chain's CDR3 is CASSQGGGVDDEQYF. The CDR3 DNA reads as TGTGCCAGCAGCCAAGGTGGAGGAGTCGACGACGAGCAGTACTTC.

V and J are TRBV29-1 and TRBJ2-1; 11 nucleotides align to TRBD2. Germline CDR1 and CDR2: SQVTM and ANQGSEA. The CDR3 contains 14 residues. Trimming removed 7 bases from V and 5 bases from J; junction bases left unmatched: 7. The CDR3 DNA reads TGCAGCGCTCATAGCGGGAGGGCCGACAATGAGCAGTTCTTC. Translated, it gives CSAHSGRADNEQFF.